What follows are 8 T cell receptor beta chains derived from one specimen sequenced in a study of blood T cell repertoires in COVID-19. Sequencing was performed with immunoSEQ multiplex PCR; in TCRdb, only in-frame clones are kept and a portion is missing. The repertoire holds around 170,000 clones, 70% to 90% seen once, with roughly 2% in the top ten. The sequenced sample consisted of peripheral blood. The receptor source for this set is a man in his late teens or twenties who had recovered from COVID-19.

The rearrangement uses TRBV24-1 and TRBJ2-7; 7 positions match TRBD2. The V and J ends lost 3 bases and 2 bases, in that order; junction bases with no gene match: 3. This CDR3 region has 14 residues. CDR1 and CDR2 from the germline V gene are KGHDR and SFDVKD. The CDR3 nucleotides are TGTGCCACCAGTGATGGGAGGGCCGCCTACGAGCAGTACTTC. Its translation: CATSDGRAAYEQYF.

The V call is TRBV7-6, the J call TRBJ2-7, with a weak D call TRBD2 (5 bases). The CDR3 spans 15 residues. CDR1 SGHVS and CDR2 FNYEAQ come from the germline V gene. Trimming took off 5 bases at V and 0 bases at J, with 14 bases between the two ends. The CDR3 region is CASSKSGVFSYEQYF. CDR3 in DNA: TGTGCCAGCAGCAAGAGCGGCGTCTTCTCCTACGAGCAGTACTTC.

This clone was seen more than once but under ten times. The chain links TRBV19 to TRBJ1-4, with TRBD1 as a possible D gene (5 bases). The CDR3 covers 15 residues. The V end was cut by 1 base, the J end by 6 bases, with 12 bases between. The germline gives CDR1 LNHDA, CDR2 SQIVND (reference sequence). The DNA for the CDR3 is TGTGCCAGTAGTATAGCCCGATGGGGGGATGAAAAACTGTTTTTT. It is translated as CASSIARWGDEKLFF.

This clone was observed once. This chain joins TRBV19 and TRBJ1-1; D is possibly TRBD1 (6 bases). The germline V gene has CDR1 LNHDA and CDR2 SQIVND (reference sequence). The CDR3 runs to 17 residues. V was trimmed by 7 bases and J by 4 bases, leaving 25 bases between them. The CDR3, as DNA: TGTGCCAGTACCTATAGGGGGAGGGGTAGTTTGGCCACTGAAGCTTTCTTT. It translates to CASTYRGRGSLATEAFF.

V usage is TRBV27 and J usage is TRBJ2-7; 10 positions agree with TRBD2. V trimming: 8 bases; J trimming: 3 bases; junction bases outside the gene matches: 7. CDR1 MNHEY and CDR2 SMNVEV come from the germline V gene (reference sequence). The length of the CDR3 is 14 residues. The CDR3 bases are TGTGCCAGCGGTACCGGGACTAGCGTCTACGAGCAGTACTTC. It is translated as CASGTGTSVYEQYF.

V is TRBV10-3 and J is TRBJ2-1; the match to TRBD2 covers 11 bases. The CDR3 loop spans 15 amino acids. Per the germline V gene, CDR1 is ENHRY and CDR2 is SYGVKD. J gave up 3 bases and V 4 bases, and 2 bases lay outside the gene matches. For the CDR3, the DNA is TGTGCCATCAGTGGACTAGCGGGGAACTACAATGAGCAGTTCTTC. It is translated as CAISGLAGNYNEQFF.

The chain is built from TRBV9 and TRBJ1-2; D is perhaps TRBD1 (6 bases). V lost 7 bases to trimming and J lost 0 bases, with 13 bases between them. CDR1 is SGDLS and CDR2 is YYNGEE in the germline V gene. This CDR3 has 14 amino acids. The CDR3 here is CASQGPGANYGYTF. CDR3 bases: TGTGCCAGCCAGGGGCCAGGAGCTAACTATGGCTACACCTTC.

The chain employs TRBV13 and TRBJ2-7; D is unclear. The CDR3 has 11 amino acids. Germline loops: CDR1 PRHDT, CDR2 FYEKMQ (reference sequence). Between the trimmed V and J ends, which lost 1 base and 5 bases, there was a span of 3 bases. CDR3 DNA sequence: TGTGCCAGCAGCTTAGCCGACGAGCAGTACTTC. Its protein is CASSLADEQYF.